Below are 14 T cell receptor beta chains sequenced from a single sample in a study of cytomegalovirus exposure and HLA in healthy donors. Researchers ran the PCR with 60 Vbeta and 13 Jbeta primers. Data came from immunoSEQ multiplex PCR; TCRdb stores just in-frame clones and leaves some out. Seen here are some 190,000 clones, over 65% observed once, and the top ten hold 1.5% to 2%. The specimen sequenced was PBMCs. The receptor source for this set is a young man in good health and CMV-seronegative.

This clone occurred a few times. The V call is TRBV23-1, the J call TRBJ2-5; 9 bases match TRBD2. TRBV23-1 is sorted into the ORF group, with uncertain function. The CDR3 has 17 residues. The J segment lost 5 bases and the V segment lost 6 bases, leaving 16 bases of the junction unmatched. CDR3 sequence reads: CASRPGTKGLAEETQYF. The CDR3 nucleotides read TGCGCCAGCAGACCTGGCACCAAGGGACTAGCAGAGGAGACCCAGTACTTC.

The rearrangement uses TRBV7-8 and TRBJ2-7; 8 bases align to TRBD1. Germline CDR1 SGHVS, CDR2 FQNEAQ. V gave up 4 bases and J gave up 3 bases; unmatched junction bases: 5. The CDR3 spans 14 residues. CDR3 nucleotides: TGTGCCAGCAGCTCCTCCGGACAGGGCTACGAGCAGTACTTC. This codes for CASSSSGQGYEQYF.

The CDR3 sequence is CASRTPGENGYTF. The CDR3 nucleotides read TGCGCCAGCAGGACACCAGGGGAGAATGGCTACACCTTC. The V and J genes are TRBV5-1 and TRBJ1-2; maybe TRBD1 (6 bases). Germline assignment: CDR1 SGHRS and CDR2 YFSETQ. V was shortened by 5 bases and J by 6 bases, with 14 bases between the two germline ends. This CDR3 has 13 residues. The entire variable domain, with the rest obtained from reference TRBV5-1 and TRBJ1-2, is as follows: KAGVTQTPRYLIKTRGQQVTLSCSPISGHRSVSWYQQTPGQGLQFLFEYFSETQRNKGNFPGRFSGRQFSNSRSEMNVSTLELGDSALYLCASRTPGENGYTFGSGTRLTVV.

This clone came up a few times. The chain uses TRBV6-4 and TRBJ2-3, with 7 bases lining up with TRBD2. The germline V gene encodes CDR1 MRHNA and CDR2 SNTAGT. The CDR3 has 15 residues. V dropped 0 bases and J dropped 3; count of bases not matched to a gene: 3. In DNA, the CDR3 is TGTGCCAGCAGTGACTCGTCGGGGGGTACAGATACGCAGTATTTT. Protein sequence: CASSDSSGGTDTQYF.

The rearrangement links TRBV6-5 to TRBJ2-7, with 8 bases fitting TRBD1. CDR3 length equals 15 residues. V lost 6 bases, J lost 0 bases, and 7 bases stayed unmatched. CDR1 and CDR2 (germline): MNHEY, SVGAGI. The CDR3 DNA follows: TGTGCCAGCAGGAGAGGACAGGGCAGCTCCTACGAGCAGTACTTC. Translation: CASRRGQGSSYEQYF.

This clone appeared a few times. The J gene is TRBJ1-2, the V gene TRBV29-1, with 9 positions matching TRBD1. J lost 3 bases, V lost 6 bases, and 2 bases had no gene match. The CDR3 runs to 12 residues. Per the germline V gene, CDR1 is SQVTM and CDR2 is ANQGSEA. The CDR3 DNA is TGCAGCGTCGGGGACAGGGACTATGGCTACACCTTC. Its protein is CSVGDRDYGYTF.

V is TRBV6-5 and J is TRBJ2-2, with D possibly TRBD2 on 6 matching bases. In germline, CDR1 is MNHEY, CDR2 SVGAGI. V lost 0 bases and J 4 bases, leaving 12 bases between the germline ends. The CDR3 has 16 amino acids. The CDR3 reads CASSYSAGRGTGELFF. CDR3 DNA: TGTGCCAGCAGTTACTCTGCGGGAAGGGGCACCGGGGAGCTGTTTTTT.

As for this clone: Other nucleotide sequences from this sample produce the same CDR3. The V gene is TRBV5-1, the J gene TRBJ1-5, with D unclear. Germline V gene sequence: CDR1 SGHRS, CDR2 YFSETQ. The CDR3 extends over 13 amino acids. V was pared by 0 bases and J by 4 bases, with 5 bases between. CDR3 bases: TGCGCCAGCAGCTTGGCCGGGAATCAGCCCCAGCATTTT. Its translation: CASSLAGNQPQHF.

The chain joins TRBV5-4 to TRBJ2-7; TRBD1 matches 9 bases. Germline loops: CDR1 SGHNT, CDR2 YYREEE (reference sequence). J lost 0 bases, V lost 0 bases, and 4 bases had no gene match. The CDR3 spans 16 residues. CDR3 in amino acids: CASSLGGQGSSYEQYF. The CDR3 nucleotides are TGTGCCAGCAGCTTGGGGGGACAGGGAAGCTCCTACGAGCAGTACTTC. The full variable domain, its missing parts supplied by reference TRBV5-4 and TRBJ2-7, is ETGVTQSPTHLIKTRGQQVTLRCSSQSGHNTVSWYQQALGQGPQFIFQYYREEENGRGNFPPRFSGLQFPNYSSELNVNALELDDSALYLCASSLGGQGSSYEQYFGPGTRLTVT.

This chain links TRBV15 with TRBJ2-7, with TRBD2 matching 11 bases. The CDR3 is 15 residues long. Germline CDR1 LNHNV, CDR2 YYDKDF (reference sequence). J gave up 6 bases and V 1 base, and 5 bases lay outside the gene matches. CDR3 amino acids: CATSRGGTSGIEQYF. CDR3 bases: TGTGCCACCAGCAGAGGTGGGACTAGCGGCATCGAGCAGTACTTC.

CDR3 residues: CAWREDIGGYTF. The CDR3 region has the DNA TGTGCCTGGAGGGAAGACATCGGTGGCTACACCTTC. The V call is TRBV30, the J call TRBJ1-2; D not resolved. This CDR3 spans 12 amino acids. The germline gives CDR1 GTSNPN, CDR2 SVGIG (reference sequence). V lost 3 bases and J lost 7, with 12 bases in between. Variable domain in full (rest from reference TRBV30 and TRBJ1-2): SQTIHQWPATLVQPVGSPLSLECTVEGTSNPNLYWYRQAAGRGLQLLFYSVGIGQISSEVPQNLSASRPQDRQFILSSKKLLLSDSGFYLCAWREDIGGYTFGSGTRLTVV.

In this sample, this clone turned up a few times. The chain carries TRBV13 and TRBJ2-7; 8 bases are shared with TRBD1. The V and J ends lost 5 bases and 2 bases, in that order; junction bases with no gene match: 8. Looked up from germline, CDR1 is PRHDT and CDR2 is FYEKMQ (reference sequence). The CDR3 totals 15 residues. CDR3 loop: CASSRGTGSTYEQYF. The CDR3 DNA reads TGTGCCAGCAGCCGCGGGACAGGCTCGACCTACGAGCAGTACTTC.

The rearrangement links TRBV27 to TRBJ1-5; 10 bases line up with TRBD1. Per the germline V gene, CDR1 is MNHEY and CDR2 is SMNVEV (reference sequence). CDR3 length: 15 residues. The trim removed 8 bases at V and 4 bases at J, leaving 8 bases unmatched. The CDR3 reads CASGPGQGINQPQHF. In DNA, the CDR3 is TGTGCCAGCGGACCGGGACAGGGGATTAATCAGCCCCAGCATTTT.

This clone was recorded once. V and J are TRBV7-9 and TRBJ1-2, with D perhaps TRBD1 (5 bases). The CDR3 loop spans 14 amino acids. The germline V and J ends were trimmed by 1 base and 8 bases, with 14 bases remaining between them. Germline lookup yields CDR1 SEHNR and CDR2 FQNEAQ (reference sequence). CDR3 DNA sequence: TGTGCCAGCAGCTTAGAGGCAGGGCGAGAAGGCTACACCTTC. It translates to CASSLEAGREGYTF.